This entry lists 26 T cell receptor beta chains sequenced from one sample in a study of blood T cell repertoires in COVID-19. Sequencing used immunoSEQ multiplex PCR; TCRdb keeps in-frame clones, though not all of them. This sample has 140,000 or so clones, with around 83% found just once. The sample consisted of peripheral blood. The receptors were gathered from a human donor with acute or convalescent COVID-19. The donor label of this sample is uncertain.

The chain couples TRBV27 to TRBJ2-5; TRBD2 agrees at 7 bases. V shed 1 base, J shed 4 bases, and the junction held 3 bases outside the gene matches. Germline assignment: CDR1 MNHEY and CDR2 SMNVEV (reference sequence). This CDR3 is 14 amino acids long. CDR3 amino acids: CASSLYAGVETQYF. DNA for the CDR3: TGTGCCAGCAGTTTATATGCGGGAGTAGAGACCCAGTACTTC.

The chain links TRBV5-1 to TRBJ2-3, with TRBD2 matching over 9 bases. V shed 4 bases, J shed 0 bases, and the junction held 3 bases outside the gene matches. CDR1 is SGHRS, CDR2 YFSETQ, per germline. The CDR3 covers 15 residues. This chain's CDR3 is CASSRTSGSTDTQYF. The CDR3 nucleotides are TGCGCCAGCAGCAGAACTAGCGGGAGCACAGATACGCAGTATTTT.

The chain links TRBV28 to TRBJ1-3; D is possibly TRBD1 (6 bases). In germline, CDR1 is MDHEN, CDR2 SYDVKM. CDR3 length equals 20 residues. The germline V and J ends were trimmed by 2 bases and 0 bases, with 23 bases remaining between them. This chain's CDR3 is CASSLDLGQSSHPSGNTIYF. The CDR3 nucleotides are TGTGCCAGCAGTTTAGACCTCGGACAGTCAAGTCACCCCTCTGGAAACACCATATATTTT.

The chain uses TRBV9 and TRBJ2-7, with TRBD2 identical over 13 bases. This CDR3 is 23 amino acids long. The trim removed 9 bases at V and 4 bases at J, leaving 34 bases unmatched. Germline V gene sequence: CDR1 SGDLS, CDR2 YYNGEE. This CDR3 reads CAIFRDREIDGTSGKVYLYEQYV. As DNA, the CDR3 is TGTGCCATCTTCCGGGACAGGGAAATAGACGGGACTAGCGGGAAAGTCTATCTTTACGAGCAGTACGTC.

This rearrangement joins TRBV28 to TRBJ2-7; 12 positions agree with TRBD2. This CDR3 is 15 amino acids long. The V gene's germline CDR1 is MDHEN and CDR2 SYDVKM. V was pared by 3 bases and J by 6 bases, with 6 bases of the junction left unmatched. The CDR3 loop reads CASSFETSGSREQYV. The DNA for the CDR3 is TGTGCCAGCAGTTTCGAGACTAGCGGGAGTCGCGAGCAGTACGTC.

The rearrangement uses TRBV19 and TRBJ1-5; 8 bases are a match to TRBD1. After removal of 6 bases from V and 6 bases from J, the junction contained 10 bases not matched to a gene. Germline assignment: CDR1 LNHDA and CDR2 SQIVND (reference sequence). The length of the CDR3 is 15 residues. The CDR3 sequence: CASRTRGQGGQPQHF. In DNA, the CDR3 is TGTGCCAGTAGGACAAGAGGACAGGGCGGTCAGCCCCAGCATTTT.

The chain recombines TRBV19 with TRBJ1-4; maybe TRBD1 (5 bases). Germline V lookup: CDR1 LNHDA, CDR2 SQIVND (reference sequence). V lost 8 bases and J lost 10, with 14 bases in between. The CDR3 is 12 residues long. The CDR3 region has the DNA TGTGCCAGTCGACCTACAGGAGTAAAACTGTTTTTT. Its translation: CASRPTGVKLFF. Supplemented by reference TRBV19 and TRBJ1-4, the full variable domain reads DGGITQSPKYLFRKEGQNVTLSCEQNLNHDAMYWYRQDPGQGLRLIYYSQIVNDFQKGDIAEGYSVSREKKESFPLTVTSAQKNPTAFYLCASRPTGVKLFFGSGTQLSVL.

This clone appeared once. This chain uses TRBV6-2 or TRBV6-3 with TRBJ2-7, with a weak D call TRBD2 (6 bases). CDR1 is MNHEY and CDR2 is SVGEGT in the germline V gene. The ends were cut back, 4 bases at V and 5 bases at J, with 18 bases in the middle. This CDR3 region has 15 residues. CDR3 sequence (DNA): TGTGCCAGCAGTTCTATCCTTCTCGGGGGAAACGAGCAGTACGTC. Residues: CASSSILLGGNEQYV.

The chain uses TRBV4-2 and TRBJ2-5; 12 bases align to TRBD1. CDR3 length: 16 residues. V lost 1 base to trimming and J lost 2 bases; unmatched junction nucleotides: 2. CDR1 and CDR2 (germline): LGHNA, YNFKEQ. Written as DNA, the CDR3 is TGTGCCAGCAGCCAAGGGGGACAGGGGGCTCAAGAGACCCAGTACTTC. This codes for CASSQGGQGAQETQYF.

This rearrangement joins TRBV7-3 to TRBJ2-7; D is possibly TRBD2 (6 bases). CDR3 length: 15 amino acids. Per the germline V gene, CDR1 is SGHTA and CDR2 is FQGTGA. With 1 base removed from V and 2 bases from J, the gap between germline ends came to 12 bases. The CDR3 DNA is TGTGCCAGCAGCTTAAGCTCGCGGGGTCCCTACGAGCAGTACTTC. Translated: CASSLSSRGPYEQYF. Full variable domain (outside the CDR3, taken from reference TRBV7-3 and TRBJ2-7): GAGVSQTPSNKVTEKGKYVELRCDPISGHTALYWYRQSLGQGPEFLIYFQGTGAADDSGLPNDRFFAVRPEGSVSTLKIQRTERGDSAVYLCASSLSSRGPYEQYFGPGTRLTVT.

This clone showed up just a few times. The CDR3 here is CATSDPRTGNTEAFF. The CDR3 DNA sequence: TGTGCCACCAGTGATCCCCGGACAGGGAACACTGAAGCTTTCTTT. The chain recombines TRBV24-1 with TRBJ1-1; 7 bases are a match to TRBD1. The CDR3 runs to 15 residues. CDR1 KGHDR and CDR2 SFDVKD come from the germline V gene. The junction had 4 bases not matched to a gene; V was cut back by 3 bases and J by 1 base.

The chain has TRBV6-5 and TRBJ1-5; 9 positions agree with TRBD1. Unmatched junction bases numbered 9, after V lost 7 bases and J lost 11 bases. Germline loops: CDR1 MNHEY, CDR2 SVGAGI. This CDR3 comprises 13 residues. The DNA for the CDR3 is TGTGCCAGCACCGGGACAGGGTCTATGTCCCAGCATTTT. As protein: CASTGTGSMSQHF.

This chain joins TRBV5-4 and TRBJ2-7, with D maybe TRBD1 (6 bases). The V and J ends lost 4 bases and 5 bases respectively, with 10 bases between them. Germline values: CDR1 SGHNT, CDR2 YYREEE (reference sequence). CDR3 length: 12 amino acids. The CDR3 DNA sequence: TGTGCCAGCAGCCTAACAGGGAACGAGCAGTACTTC. It codes for CASSLTGNEQYF.

This CDR3 reads CASSFGTANTEAFF. CDR3 DNA: TGTGCCAGCAGCTTTGGGACAGCGAACACTGAAGCTTTCTTT. The chain joins TRBV7-8 to TRBJ1-1; 7 bases line up with TRBD1. CDR3 length: 14 residues. Unmatched junction bases numbered 2, after V lost 3 bases and J lost 1 base. Germline V CDR1 and CDR2: SGHVS, FQNEAQ.

This clone was detected a few times. The gene calls are TRBV15 and TRBJ1-1, with TRBD1 as a possible D gene (6 bases). Germline V gene data show CDR1 as LNHNV and CDR2 as YYDKDF (reference sequence). The CDR3 has 15 residues. Trimming took 3 bases from V and 9 from J, leaving 20 bases between them. The CDR3 here is CATSSFSGLQGQAFF. CDR3 bases: TGTGCCACCAGCAGTTTCTCGGGCCTACAGGGTCAAGCTTTCTTT. Filled out from reference TRBV15 and TRBJ1-1, the complete variable domain reads DAMVIQNPRYQVTQFGKPVTLSCSQTLNHNVMYWYQQKSSQAPKLLFHYYDKDFNNEADTPDNFQSRRPNTSFCFLDIRSPGLGDTAMYLCATSSFSGLQGQAFFGQGTRLTVV.

The rearrangement links TRBV7-6 to TRBJ2-1; a possible D gene is TRBD2 (6 bases). From germline, CDR1 is SGHVS and CDR2 FNYEAQ. The CDR3 runs 14 residues. The V and J ends lost 8 bases and 6 bases respectively, with 17 bases between them. CDR3 DNA: TGTGCCAGCTCATACAGCGGGCATAGCAATGAGCAGTTCTTC. It translates to CASSYSGHSNEQFF.

This clone was recorded once. J is TRBJ1-2 and V is TRBV6-5; TRBD1 matches at 8 bases. Germline V lookup: CDR1 MNHEY, CDR2 SVGAGI. This CDR3 comprises 13 residues. The ends lost 7 bases at V and 7 bases at J; junction bases unmatched: 8. The CDR3 region is CASTLDRALGYTF. For the CDR3, the DNA is TGTGCCAGCACCTTGGACAGGGCCCTTGGCTACACCTTC.

As for this clone: Different DNA sequences within this sample yield the same CDR3. The chain carries TRBV6-5 and TRBJ1-2; D might be TRBD1 (5 bases). Germline V gene data show CDR1 as MNHEY and CDR2 as SVGAGI. V was cut by 2 bases and J by 8 bases, with 12 bases left in between. The CDR3 has 13 amino acids. Here the CDR3 reads CASSYGGAGGYTF. CDR3 in DNA: TGTGCCAGCAGTTACGGGGGAGCGGGCGGCTACACCTTC.

The chain recombines TRBV28 with TRBJ1-5; maybe TRBD1 (5 bases). This CDR3 is 16 amino acids long. The V end lost 4 bases, the J end lost 7 bases, and 20 bases lay between the germline ends. Germline assignment: CDR1 MDHEN and CDR2 SYDVKM. This CDR3 reads CASSSLHRGGGQPQHF. The CDR3 coding sequence is TGTGCCAGCAGTTCCCTTCATCGGGGGGGAGGGCAGCCCCAGCATTTT.

The rearrangement links TRBV28 to TRBJ2-5; TRBD1 might be the D (6 bases). This CDR3 is built from 14 residues. Germline V gene data show CDR1 as MDHEN and CDR2 as SYDVKM. Trimming pared 5 bases from V and 2 bases from J, leaving 12 bases between. CDR3 in amino acids: CASSRGLGQETQYF. The DNA for the CDR3 is TGTGCCAGCAGTAGGGGGTTGGGTCAAGAGACCCAGTACTTC.

The rearrangement joins TRBV7-2 to TRBJ2-1; TRBD2 agrees at 12 bases. The CDR3 spans 14 residues. Germline CDR1 SGHTA, CDR2 FQGNSA. The trim removed 3 bases at V and 10 bases at J, leaving 4 bases unmatched. The CDR3 sequence: CASSFRTSGKEQFF. CDR3 bases: TGTGCCAGCAGCTTTCGGACTAGCGGGAAAGAGCAGTTCTTC.

The J gene is TRBJ1-2, the V gene TRBV2; tentative D call: TRBD1 (6 bases). V was shortened by 7 bases and J by 4 bases, with 19 bases between the two germline ends. This CDR3 has 15 amino acids. Germline loops: CDR1 SNHLY, CDR2 FYNNEI. CDR3 coding DNA: TGTGCCAGCACCTCGTGGGCAGGGGTGGGCTATGGCTACACCTTC. This translates into CASTSWAGVGYGYTF.

This rearrangement joins TRBV2 to TRBJ2-5; D uncertain. Looked up from germline, CDR1 is SNHLY and CDR2 is FYNNEI. CDR3 length equals 12 residues. Deletions cut 7 bases from V and 1 base from J, with 7 bases between. The CDR3 reads CASMRGQETQYF. The CDR3 DNA sequence: TGTGCCAGCATGCGTGGCCAAGAGACCCAGTACTTC.

The genes are TRBV2 and TRBJ2-1, with 7 bases fitting TRBD2. The ends lost 8 bases at V and 3 bases at J; junction bases unmatched: 4. The length of the CDR3 is 13 residues. The germline V gene has CDR1 SNHLY and CDR2 FYNNEI. This CDR3 reads CASLASGYNEQFF. The CDR3 coding sequence is TGTGCCAGCCTGGCTAGCGGCTACAATGAGCAGTTCTTC.

This clone showed up just once. V is TRBV27 and J is TRBJ1-5; D is possibly TRBD1 (5 bases). The germline CDR1 and CDR2 sequences are MNHEY and SMNVEV (reference sequence). This CDR3 comprises 13 residues. The V gene lost 6 bases and the J gene lost 3 bases, with 9 bases spanning the gap. The CDR3 nucleotides read TGTGCCAGCAGCCCAGGGTTCAATCAGCCCCAGCATTTT. Amino acid sequence: CASSPGFNQPQHF.

The genes are TRBV4-3 and TRBJ2-2; 7 bases line up with TRBD2. After removal of 3 bases from V and 5 bases from J, the junction contained 9 bases not matched to a gene. The V gene's germline CDR1 is LGHNA and CDR2 YSLEER. The CDR3 totals 16 residues. CDR3 bases: TGCGCCAGCAGCCAGACCGGGGCGGGAGTAACCGGGGAGCTGTTTTTT. Its protein is CASSQTGAGVTGELFF.